This T cell receptor beta chain was observed in a study of shared clonotypes between healthy human individuals (TCRdb year 2020). Describing the broader study: The cohort included three men and two women between 18 and 49 years of age. Per donor, leukapheresis produced somewhere between about 0.85 and 8.9 billion PBMCs. For each donor, CD4 naive and CD4 memory were each run on three plates, CD8 naive on two plates, and CD8 memory on one plate. Blood TCR repertoires of four to six healthy adults were deeply sequenced to estimate repertoire size and the extent of clonotype sharing between individuals. Libraries were prepared and TCR repertoires were sequenced by different laboratories using diverse techniques, in order to increase sequencing depth and limit assay-specific biases. Results and caveats for the whole study, not just this receptor: Estimated clonotype richness was generally larger for naive than for memory subsets. Even with the large sequencing depth, rarefaction of the sorted-subset datasets indicated that sequencing was incomplete. Roughly 5% of naive CD4, 3% to 3.5% of naive CD8, around 2.3% of memory CD4, and 0.4% of memory CD8 clonotypes were shared across several donors. Compared with non-shared clonotypes, the clonotypes found in all four sorted-subset donors had higher generation probabilities. Because the study included a small number of donors, the genetic and exposure-history diversity represented was limited. Based on pairwise subsampling, the degree of clonotype sharing among donors was expected to be affected by sequencing depth. Sampling was restricted to blood, and TCR repertoires in tissues likely differ from the TCR repertoires found in blood.

Via the germline V gene, CDR1 is SGHTA and CDR2 FQGTGA. Including the terminal cysteine and phenylalanine, the CDR3 comprises 18 residues. Just the 54-base CDR3 DNA is kept, in frame starting at base 1. Trimming takes 5 bases from V and 1 base from J, and the germline ends sit 18 bases apart. With respect to this clone: Its cognate antigen has yet to be identified. No base-level quality is on record; no much larger clone is a single base apart.

Using the deep immunoSEQ assay, multiplex PCR amplified TCR CDR3 regions from genomic DNA. Extracted genomic DNA from each cell subset was distributed evenly across all wells of several immunoSEQ 96-well plates, and each plate was treated as a replicate. For sorted subsets, 200 to 250 ng of genomic DNA, equivalent to about 30,000 T cell genomes, went into each replicate PCR. The purified libraries were quantified using a Qubit 3.0 fluorometer, sized with a Bioanalyzer 2100, and then quantified again using the KAPA Library Quantification kit. Every immunoSEQ 96-well plate was sequenced on a separate single-read 150-cycle Illumina NextSeq 550 flow cell. As for how the authors treated the data: Because the immunoSEQ output included only junctional sequences and no quality scores, the filtering could not be the same as the filtering used for full-length reads. Sequences were annotated with PyIR, a Python wrapper for IgBLAST v1.9, and V/J genes and CDR3 were assigned using IMGT germline references. Any read was removed if the V/J assignment was weak (E-value above 1e-6), the CDR3 was missing, or the read contained stop codons, out-of-frame junctions, or ambiguous translated residues. V3J clonotypes were defined as sequences sharing the same inferred V gene, J gene, and CDR3 amino acid sequence. Percentage overlap between repertoires was calculated by dividing the number of shared unique clonotypes by the size of the smaller repertoire. Richness of each repertoire was evaluated using RTK rarefaction, the Chao1 estimator, and Recon v2.1 estimates of unobserved clonotypes. Generation probabilities were computed with OLGA for all TCRbeta clonotypes obtained by the gDNA method from several donors. Drawn from immuneACCESS, this table holds only the in-frame rearrangements with V and J called that TCRdb kept. Clones are partly lost; checked studies trace under half to an unresolved V gene and leave the rest unexplained. The DNA was the basis for D and trimming; V, J and clone size are from that table. The sample yields around 990,000 clones; around three quarters were counted once. Clones ranked in the top ten supply more than 0.85% of the sample.

The donors were healthy, HIV-negative adults with no recently reported acute infections or vaccinations. Every donor was a Caucasian adult residing in Nashville, Tennessee, USA. CD4+ T cells were enriched by magnetic negative selection, after which naive cells were positively selected on CD45RA and the negative fraction was taken as the memory subset. Blood was obtained by leukapheresis, after which PBMCs were separated by Ficoll-Histopaque density gradient centrifugation and cryopreserved in liquid nitrogen vapor phase. Analytical flow cytometry was used to check the purity and quantity of every magnetically sorted T cell population. Each sorted fraction had its genomic DNA isolated and then quantified by UV absorbance on a Nanodrop 2000c.

The chain links TRBV7-3 with TRBJ2-6; the D gene cannot be named for sure. The sample comprised memory CD4+ T cells from PBMCs. The sample's cell subset or site label, in plain terms: CD45RA-negative fraction. The TCR was taken from a man between 18 and 29 years old in good health. Some clones in this sample may be carry-over from other donors' samples. The DNA sequence follows: TGTGCCAGCAGCCGGACGGCCAGTCCTGTATCTGGGGCCAACGTCCTGACTTTC. This gives the protein CASSRTASPVSGANVLTF.